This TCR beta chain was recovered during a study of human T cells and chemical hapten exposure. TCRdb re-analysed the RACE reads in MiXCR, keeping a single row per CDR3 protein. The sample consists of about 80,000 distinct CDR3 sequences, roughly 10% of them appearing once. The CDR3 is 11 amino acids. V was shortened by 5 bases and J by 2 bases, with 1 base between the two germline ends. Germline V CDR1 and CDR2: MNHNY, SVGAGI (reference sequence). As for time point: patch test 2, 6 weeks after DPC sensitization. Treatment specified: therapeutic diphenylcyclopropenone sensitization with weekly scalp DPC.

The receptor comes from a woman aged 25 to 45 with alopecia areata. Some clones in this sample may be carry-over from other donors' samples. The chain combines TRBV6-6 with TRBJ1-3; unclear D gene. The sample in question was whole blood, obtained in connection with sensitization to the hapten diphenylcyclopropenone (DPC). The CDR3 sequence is CASSAGNTIYF. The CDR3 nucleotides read TGTGCCAGCAGTGCTGGAAACACCATATATTTT.